The sequence of this T cell receptor beta chain was determined in a study of sequential checkpoint blockade in melanoma. The wider study: First-line arms were nivolumab then ipilimumab, or the reverse, randomized 1:1. Matched biopsies came pretreatment and at week 13 for about 24 patients.

Using immunoSEQ multiplex PCR, the repertoire was profiled, and TCRdb retains in-frame clones only, with some absent. The top ten clones hold approximately 20% of a sample with thousands of clones, 15% of them seen once. Judged by abundance, this clone is medium-sized (0.01 to 0.1%). Treatment: randomized to nivolumab then ipilimumab (arm A) or the reverse (arm B). The J segment lost 2 bases and the V segment lost 3 bases, leaving 6 bases of the junction unmatched. CDR1 is SGHNT, CDR2 YENEEA, per germline. This CDR3 is built from 15 residues. The chain combines TRBV11-3 with TRBJ2-5; 7 nucleotides line up with TRBD2. The starting material was tumor tissue (inferred from file names), obtained from a patient given nivolumab and ipilimumab in sequence. The receptor was isolated from a human donor with melanoma. In DNA, the CDR3 is TGTGCCAGCAGCTTGGGGGAGGGAGGTCAAGAGACCCAGTACTTC. Translated: CASSLGEGGQETQYF.